This T cell receptor beta chain comes out of a study of blood T cell repertoires in COVID-19. Across the study: Whether acute or convalescent, the COVID-19 samples came from the United States, Italy and Spain. From T cells, B-cell-depleted T cells, or PBMCs came the material, which was cDNA or gDNA.

Per the original methods: The assay estimated nucleated cells by amplifying reference gene primers. Sequencing was performed with immunoSEQ multiplex PCR; in TCRdb, only in-frame clones are kept and a portion is missing. That table furnishes V, J and clone size, whereas the DNA furnished D and trimming. Seen here are about 110,000 clones, 75% to 85% observed once, and the top ten hold 7% to 9%. Germline V gene sequence: CDR1 SQVTM, CDR2 ANQGSEA. The CDR3 runs to 12 residues. J gave up 3 bases and V 7 bases, and 2 bases lay outside the gene matches. The sequence came from a woman of 80 years or more with active or convalescent COVID-19. Sequencing was carried out using peripheral blood. V usage is TRBV29-1 and J usage is TRBJ1-2; 10 bases are shared with TRBD1. The CDR3 sequence: CSAGQGDYGYTF. As DNA, the CDR3 is TGCAGCGCAGGACAGGGGGACTATGGCTACACCTTC.